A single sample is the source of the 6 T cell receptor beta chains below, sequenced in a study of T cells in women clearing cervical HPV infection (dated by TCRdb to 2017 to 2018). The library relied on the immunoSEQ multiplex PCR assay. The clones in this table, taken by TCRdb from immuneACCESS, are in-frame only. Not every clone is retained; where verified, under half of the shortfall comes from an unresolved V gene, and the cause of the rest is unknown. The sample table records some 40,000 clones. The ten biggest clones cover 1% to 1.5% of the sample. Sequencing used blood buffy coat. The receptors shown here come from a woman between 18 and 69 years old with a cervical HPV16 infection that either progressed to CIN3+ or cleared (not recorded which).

The chain's CDR3 is CSVYRGTDTQYF. The CDR3 bases that were read are TGCAGTGTCTACCGGGGGACAGATACG. This chain uses TRBV20-1 with TRBJ2-3, with D tentatively TRBD2 (6 bases). The read terminates 3 residues before the CDR3 end, so the remaining end is supplied by the germline J gene. Looked up from germline, CDR1 is DFQATT and CDR2 is SNEGSKA (reference sequence). The CDR3 consists of 12 residues. V dropped 7 bases and J dropped 3 bases, with 11 bases sitting between them.

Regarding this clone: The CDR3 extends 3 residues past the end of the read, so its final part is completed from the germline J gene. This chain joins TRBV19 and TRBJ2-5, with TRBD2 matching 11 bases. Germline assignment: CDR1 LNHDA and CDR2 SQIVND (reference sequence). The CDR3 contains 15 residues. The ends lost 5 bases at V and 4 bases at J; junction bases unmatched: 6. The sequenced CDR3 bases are TGTGCCAGTAGTCCTGGACTAGCGGGCAGAGAGACC. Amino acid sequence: CASSPGLAGRET. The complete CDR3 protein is CASSPGLAGRETQYF.

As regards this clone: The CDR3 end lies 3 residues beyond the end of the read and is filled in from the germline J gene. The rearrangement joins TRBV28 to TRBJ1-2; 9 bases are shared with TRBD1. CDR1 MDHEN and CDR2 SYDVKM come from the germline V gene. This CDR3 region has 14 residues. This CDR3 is CASSPDRGNLRYTF. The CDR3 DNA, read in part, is TGTGCCAGCAGCCCGGACAGGGGAAATTTGCGC.

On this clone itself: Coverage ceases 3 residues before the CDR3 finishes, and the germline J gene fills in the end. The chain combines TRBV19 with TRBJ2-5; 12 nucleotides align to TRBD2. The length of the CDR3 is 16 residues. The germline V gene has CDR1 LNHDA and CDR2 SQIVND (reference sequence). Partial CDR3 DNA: TGTGCCAGTAGGACGACTAGCGGGAGAGGGACAGATACC. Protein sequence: CASRTTSGRGTDT. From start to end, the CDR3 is CASRTTSGRGTDTQYF.

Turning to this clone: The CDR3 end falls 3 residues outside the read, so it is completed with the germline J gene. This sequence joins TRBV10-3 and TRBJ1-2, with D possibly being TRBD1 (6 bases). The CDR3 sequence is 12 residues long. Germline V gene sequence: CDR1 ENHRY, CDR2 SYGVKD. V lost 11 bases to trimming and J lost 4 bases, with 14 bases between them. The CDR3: CASGEEGYGYTF. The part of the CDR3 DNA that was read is TGTGCCTCAGGGGAAGAAGGCTATGGC.

The DNA read from the CDR3 is TGTGCCAGCAGCCAAGTAGGGGAGTACTCAAGATCCCGCATT. Its protein is CASSQVGEYSRSRI. The entire CDR3 protein reads CASSQVGEYSRSRIQYF. The J gene is TRBJ2-4, the V gene TRBV4-2; D may match TRBD1 or TRBD2 (5 bases each). The read falls 3 residues short of the CDR3 end, and the missing part is taken from the germline J gene. Between the trimmed V and J ends, which lost 1 base and 9 bases, there was a span of 22 bases. Germline V lookup: CDR1 LGHNA, CDR2 YNFKEQ. This CDR3 has 17 residues.